Each of the 18 T cell receptor beta chains below was sequenced from the same sample in a study of T cell repertoires in cytomegalovirus infection. TCRdb re-called the reads through MiXCR, storing one row per CDR3 protein. Of some 300,000 distinct CDR3 sequences listed, around 10% are singletons. The material sequenced was PBMCs. These receptors were obtained from a human donor in good health (CMV status not recorded). Some clones in this sample may be carry-over from other donors' samples.

In this sample, this clonotype turned up many times. The V and J genes are TRBV7-2 and TRBJ2-1, with TRBD2 matching over 7 bases. Germline lookup yields CDR1 SGHTA and CDR2 FQGNSA. The CDR3 sequence is 16 residues long. V lost 0 bases, J lost 7 bases, and 9 bases stayed unmatched. The CDR3 region has the DNA TGTGCCAGCAGCTTAGCGGGCGGACTAGGCATTAATGAGCAGTTCTTC. Protein: CASSLAGGLGINEQFF.

This clonotype was detected many times. The DNA of the CDR3 is TGTGCCAGCTCACCAAGGGCGGACTACGAGCAGTACTTC. Its translation: CASSPRADYEQYF. J is TRBJ2-7 and V is TRBV18, with D unresolved. Germline V gene data show CDR1 as KGHSH and CDR2 as LQKENI. The V and J ends lost 2 bases and 3 bases respectively, with 8 bases between them. This CDR3 contains 13 residues.

This clonotype was counted many times. The rearrangement joins TRBV20-1 to TRBJ2-7; weak D call: TRBD1 (6 bases). Trimming removed 4 bases from V and 6 bases from J, with 31 bases in between. CDR1 and CDR2 from the germline V gene are DFQATT and SNEGSKA (reference sequence). The CDR3 is 18 amino acids. The CDR3 region has the DNA TGCAGTGCTATAATGTCAGGGAGCGGAACAGGGTCTGGACGCGAGCAGTACTTC. It codes for CSAIMSGSGTGSGREQYF.

Note on this clonotype: The DNA is omitted, as the CDR3 cannot be located on it reliably, and the CDR3 follows TCRdb's listing. This sequence joins TRBV7-5 and TRBJ1-1. TRBV7-5 is classified as a pseudogene. Both ends counted, the CDR3 spans 17 residues. The CDR3 loop reads CISVSEGGEEMNTEAFF.

The V call is TRBV2, the J call TRBJ1-2; the D gene is possibly TRBD1 (6 bases). CDR3 size: 14 residues. Germline CDR1 is SNHLY and CDR2 is FYNNEI. V lost 6 bases to trimming and J lost 6 bases, with 17 bases between them. The CDR3 spells CASSGIVGGHGYTF. CDR3 DNA sequence: TGTGCCAGCAGCGGAATTGTGGGGGGGCATGGCTACACCTTC. The variable domain in full, completed from reference TRBV2 and TRBJ1-2, reads EPEVTQTPSHQVTQMGQEVILRCVPISNHLYFYWYRQILGQKVEFLVSFYNNEISEKSEIFDDQFSVERPDGSNFTLKIRSTKLEDSAMYFCASSGIVGGHGYTFGSGTRLTVV.

This clonotype was counted many times. CDR3 in amino acids: CASSLGSPFQETQYF. In nucleotides, the CDR3 is TGTGCCAGCAGCCTCGGGAGTCCGTTCCAAGAGACCCAGTACTTC. This chain connects TRBV7-9 to TRBJ2-5, with a possible D match to TRBD2 (6 bases). V was cut by 5 bases and J by 1 base, with 14 bases left in between. The CDR3 totals 15 residues. Germline CDR1 reads SEHNR; CDR2 reads FQNEAQ (reference sequence).

In its sample, this clonotype was seen many times. V usage is TRBV7-9 and J usage is TRBJ2-5; D uncertain. CDR1 is SEHNR and CDR2 is FQNEAQ in the germline V gene (reference sequence). The CDR3 length is 14 residues. Between the trimmed V and J ends, which lost 5 bases and 0 bases, there was a span of 10 bases. CDR3 nucleotides: TGTGCCAGCAGCGCTACGATGGACCAAGAGACCCAGTACTTC. Its protein is CASSATMDQETQYF.

This clonotype was detected once. This rearrangement joins TRBV7-9 to TRBJ1-4; D unresolved. CDR1 and CDR2 (germline): SEHNR, FQNEAQ (reference sequence). With 2 bases removed from V and 3 bases from J, the gap between germline ends came to 13 bases. This CDR3 region has 16 residues. The CDR3 coding sequence is TGTGCCAGCAGCTTACGGCTTCCGCAGCCTAATGAAAAACTGTTTTTT. It is translated as CASSLRLPQPNEKLFF.

In regard to this clonotype: Possible read error: a much larger clone is one base away. Here the CDR3 DNA reads TGCAGTGCTAAATCACCTCGGGATGAGCAGTTCTTC. Residues: CSAKSPRDEQFF. V and J are TRBV20-1 and TRBJ2-1; D gene ambiguous. The CDR3 runs 12 residues. Trimming cost V 4 bases and J 8 bases, with 12 bases left between them. Germline V lookup: CDR1 DFQATT, CDR2 SNEGSKA (reference sequence).

In its sample, this clonotype was seen many times. J is TRBJ1-6 and V is TRBV7-2; TRBD1 agrees at 8 bases. V was pared by 1 base and J by 14 bases, with 7 bases of the junction left unmatched. CDR3 length: 14 residues. Germline V gene lookup returns CDR1 SGHTA and CDR2 FQGNSA. The CDR3 protein is CASSLGRGRETLHF. The DNA of the CDR3 is TGTGCCAGCAGCTTAGGCAGGGGGCGCGAGACCCTCCACTTT.

This clonotype has a count of ten or more. This sequence joins TRBV25-1 and TRBJ2-3, with a tentative D call TRBD2 (6 bases). The germline V gene encodes CDR1 MGHDK and CDR2 SYGVNS. CDR3 length equals 17 residues. V dropped 1 base and J dropped 0 bases, with 14 bases sitting between them. CDR3 sequence (DNA): TGTGCCAGCAGTGAATTTTCCGCAGGGAGGAGCACAGATACGCAGTATTTT. Translation: CASSEFSAGRSTDTQYF.

The table lists this clonotype with a few counts. This chain connects TRBV2 to TRBJ2-5, with 8 nucleotides matching TRBD1. From germline, CDR1 is SNHLY and CDR2 FYNNEI. The CDR3 spans 13 residues. V dropped 11 bases and J dropped 5; count of bases not matched to a gene: 10. CDR3 sequence reads: CAGKEQGVETQYF. DNA of the CDR3: TGTGCCGGGAAAGAACAGGGGGTCGAGACCCAGTACTTC.

This clonotype was seen repeatedly, ten times or more. This chain uses TRBV20-1 with TRBJ2-5; 8 bases agree with TRBD2. This CDR3 has 16 amino acids. Germline V gene data show CDR1 as DFQATT and CDR2 as SNEGSKA (reference sequence). V lost 1 base to trimming and J lost 4 bases; unmatched junction nucleotides: 11. The DNA of the CDR3 is TGCAGTGCTAGAGTTTCCGGGACTAGAACTCTAGAGACCCAGTACTTC. Its protein product is CSARVSGTRTLETQYF.

The J gene is TRBJ1-6, the V gene TRBV6-2 or TRBV6-3; no reliable D call. The V gene's germline CDR1 is MNHEY and CDR2 SVGEGT. The CDR3 covers 16 residues. V dropped 5 bases and J dropped 0 bases, with 11 bases sitting between them. CDR3 loop: CASSKVRSSYNSPLHF. The CDR3 nucleotides read TGTGCCAGCAGTAAGGTCCGGAGCTCCTATAATTCACCCCTCCACTTT.

Ten or more counts support this clonotype. CDR3 sequence reads: CAISPGLLRYNEQFF. For the CDR3, the DNA is TGTGCCATCTCCCCGGGGCTCCTTCGGTACAATGAGCAGTTCTTC. J is TRBJ2-1 and V is TRBV6-1; D tentatively reads TRBD1 or TRBD2 (5 bases each). V lost 10 bases and J 4 bases, leaving 20 bases between the germline ends. Per the germline V gene, CDR1 is MNHNS and CDR2 is SASEGT. The CDR3 sequence is 15 residues long.

This clonotype appeared many times. V is TRBV4-1 and J is TRBJ2-7; D gene ambiguous. This CDR3 spans 12 amino acids. Germline assignment: CDR1 MGHRA and CDR2 YSYEKL. Trimming left V 8 bases short and J 1 base short, with 9 bases between. The CDR3 DNA reads as TGCGCCAGCGTCTCAGAATCCTACGAGCAGTACTTC. This codes for CASVSESYEQYF.

This clonotype appeared a few times. CDR3 sequence: CSARWLAGTHNEQFF. The CDR3, as DNA: TGCAGTGCTAGATGGCTAGCGGGAACCCACAATGAGCAGTTCTTC. The genes are TRBV20-1 and TRBJ2-1; 9 bases agree with TRBD2. Germline lookup yields CDR1 DFQATT and CDR2 SNEGSKA (reference sequence). J was trimmed by 5 bases and V by 2 bases; bases with no gene match: 7. The CDR3 is 15 residues long.

The table lists this clonotype with a few counts. The CDR3 spells CASSLMAKGWNTEAFF. CDR3 DNA: TGTGCCAGCAGCTTAATGGCTAAGGGGTGGAACACTGAAGCTTTCTTT. The chain is built from TRBV13 and TRBJ1-1; TRBD1 is a possible D gene (5 bases). Trimming left V 2 bases short and J 1 base short, with 14 bases between. The CDR3 loop spans 16 amino acids. CDR1 and CDR2 (germline): PRHDT, FYEKMQ (reference sequence).